The source of this TCR beta chain is a study of cytomegalovirus exposure and HLA in healthy donors (dated by TCRdb to 2015 to 2018). About the study as a whole: According to an earlier analysis of 550 to 700 of the donors, 150 million to 200 million T cells yielded 117 million unique TCR beta sequences and around 300 Gb of sequence data. About 300 gigabases of sequencing data and tens of millions of unique TCR sequences were included in an early release covering several hundred HLA-typed donors. Among the roughly 400 genotyped donors, around 81% belonged to the genetic ancestry cluster associated with self-reported Caucasian donors. The study aimed to test whether cataloging public T cell receptors could reveal signatures of past pathogen exposure. The T cell repertoires of around 730 subjects were profiled by immunosequencing and related to cytomegalovirus serostatus. Besides the first cohort of around 700 subjects, a separate validation cohort made up of around 120 different subjects was used. To predict cytomegalovirus infection status, the study combined high-throughput TCR immunosequencing, statistical association of individual TCRs with disease status, and machine learning. A later analysis re-analyzed previously published TCR beta repertoires from about 600 donors and added high-resolution HLA genotyping to study TCR occurrence patterns. Rather than drawing on any new phenotypic data, the later analysis identified candidate immune exposures from TCR beta sequences and the way those sequences occurred across donors. An earlier analysis of nearly 600 of the donors applied high-throughput TCR beta sequencing to assess whether each TCR beta V gene segment acted as functional or pseudogenic. Alongside the repertoire data, information on donor age, sex, ethnicity and CMV serostatus was compiled. Genome-wide SNP genotypes for about 65% of the roughly 670 donors were used in a later genetic analysis, which treated that subset as a discovery cohort. All discovery cohort repertoires had been generated on a single sequencing platform. HLA typing covered class I and class II loci at four-digit resolution. Typing coverage differed by locus: A, B, C, DRB1 and DQB1 were typed in roughly 620-640 donors, DQA1 in 500 to 550, DPA1 in around 610, and DPB1 in about 450. Roughly five DR-DQ haplotypes were treated as single units for association and clustering because of strong linkage in the cohort. Across approximately 400 genotyped donors of the cohort, an average of approximately 200,000 unique TCR beta nucleotide sequences per donor were sequenced, and 15% to 20% of those sequences were non-productive. Overall study results and their limits: The authors suggested that the approach could potentially be generalized to other disease states and immunological phenotypes. The classifier was reported to diagnose cytomegalovirus status with high specificity and sensitivity in both the original and validation cohorts. A later genetic analysis associated a missense DCLRE1C variant with V-gene and J-gene trimming of TCR beta chains, and an independent cohort replicated the association. At a false discovery rate of 0.05, a later analysis linked approximately 18,000 TCR beta sequences to specific HLA alleles. A further reported finding was that TCR beta sequences accurately predicted the HLA-A and HLA-B alleles for most subjects in the first cohort. When HLA alleles, especially DR and DQ, strongly co-occurred, attributing TCR associations to individual alleles was difficult. In this cohort, only TCR beta chains were sequenced, and detectable features were limited by the absence of alpha or paired-chain data. The presence/absence analyses assumed that sequencing depth was roughly uniform across donors, and that assumption may not be true. Correlated functional status among segregating V segments might reflect linkage disequilibrium, but an unknown experimental factor could not be ruled out. Broadly in line with IMGT annotations, most TCR beta V segments showed up in productive rearrangements about 87% or about 30% of the time in an earlier analysis of several hundred of the donors. Some IMGT-functional V segments, including TRBV6-2 and TRBV6-3, could not be distinguished by the 87-base-pair reads and were therefore excluded. Because HLA typing was unavailable for some donors at each locus, only the typed subset was used in association tests. A later analysis found that most CMV-associated TCR beta chains appeared HLA-restricted, with HLA associations seemingly driven largely by CMV exposure. In a later genetic analysis, fewer N-insertions in productive TCRs were reported among donors in an Asian-associated ancestry cluster than the approximately 710-donor mean. A later analysis found that TCR association rates varied across HLA loci, with DRB1 alleles showing the most associated TCRs and HLA-C alleles the fewest. Because counts were too low, seventeen rarely observed V segments, including chromosome 9 orphons, were left out of the earlier analysis of over 550 of the donors. A group of highly shared sequence variants was considered likely to be a technical artifact of the sequencing pipeline. A few of the identified cytomegalovirus-associated TCR beta chains were confirmed in vitro to be specific for cytomegalovirus antigens. The study gave a list of 150 to 200 TCR beta chains associated with cytomegalovirus. A later analysis found that HLA-associated TCR beta chains were more clonally expanded and had lower generation probabilities than equally common non-associated chains. Most TCR sequences were seen in very few donors, while some public TCRs were found in many individuals. A later analysis reported that several top co-occurrence clusters appeared linked to parvovirus B19, influenza, CMV and Epstein-Barr virus. The only immune exposure information available for the cohort was CMV serostatus.

The cohort consisted of 650 to 700 healthy bone marrow donors. At the time of sampling, all cohort members were nominally healthy, though unrecorded immune exposures were likely present. The donor was CMV seronegative and was included in the group of 352 seronegative cohort members. A peripheral blood sample was provided by each donor, and peripheral blood mononuclear cells were used for TCR beta sequencing. Genomic DNA was extracted from the blood cell samples with the Qiagen DNeasy Blood Extraction Kit. On this clone: The antigen it binds to is not known. Base qualities are missing; no much larger clone stands one base away.

The method was the immunoSEQ multiplex PCR assay. A mixture of 60 forward primers for TCR Vbeta segments and 13 reverse primers for TCR Jbeta segments was used in the multiplex PCR. The CDR3 region of rearranged TCR beta genes was amplified from genomic DNA by a multiplex PCR assay. The Illumina HiSeq System was used to sequence the amplified TCR beta libraries as 87-base-pair reads. On the study's bioinformatics: Across the 670 or so repertoires, a later analysis counted approximately 75 million unique TCR beta chains, around 11 million of which were shared by at least two donors. Raw reads were error-corrected and collapsed into unique sequences with a nearest-neighbor algorithm that merged closely related sequences to remove PCR and sequencing errors. V, D and J gene segments were assigned by aligning CDR3 sequences to IMGT reference sequences. For a sequence to be retained, a match of at least six nucleotides was required to both a V gene segment and a J gene segment. A rearrangement was called productive if the CDR3 had no stop codons and remained in frame with V and J, and every other rearrangement was called non-productive. CDR3 was defined according to IMGT convention as the region running from the second conserved V-encoded cysteine to the conserved J-encoded phenylalanine. The earlier analysis of about 570 of the donors excluded any sequence lacking an unambiguous match to a single V gene segment. In an earlier analysis of 587 of the donors, a V segment was called functional when productive rearrangements were above 56.7%, and segregating when the standard deviation between donors exceeded 5%. A statistical classification framework was developed to diagnose cytomegalovirus status using the catalog of TCR beta chain sequences. V and J gene assignment, in a later analysis, came from comparing TCR nucleotide sequences with IMGT/GENE-DB human TR gene sequences. A later analysis assigned CDR3 sequences and most-parsimonious VDJ recombination scenarios with the TCRdist pipeline. A later analysis defined each TCR beta chain by its CDR3 amino acid sequence plus V-gene family, and excluded reads lacking a unique V-gene family. To address suspected cross-contamination and a sequencing artifact, a later analysis removed under 600 highly shared, low-generation-probability nucleotide sequences. A later analysis calculated a clonal expansion index for each public chain from normalized within-repertoire ranks of inferred template counts. A later analysis computed generation probabilities with a VDJ recombination model fitted to out-of-frame rearrangements, and checked the results against IGoR. In a later analysis, hypergeometric tests were used to score TCR-TCR, TCR-HLA and TCR-CMV co-occurrence, with a repertoire-size bias correction applied to TCR pairs. In a later analysis, false discovery rates were estimated by permuting HLA or CMV assignments 20 times. A later analysis grouped co-occurring TCRs with DBSCAN, adding TCRdist sequence similarity when clustering within HLA-allele-positive subsets. Repertoires with fewer than 30,000 or more than 120,000 public chains were left out of co-occurrence clustering, as were a few repertoires with anomalous nucleotide sharing. TCRdb took this table from immuneACCESS and kept in-frame rearrangements with V and J called. Such tables lack part of the clones; where checked against another copy, unresolved V genes explain under half of the gap, and the rest is unexplained. V and J calls and clone size come straight from that table; D and trimming were deduced from the DNA. Within this sample are around 91,000 clones, with around 84% of them counted one time only. Jointly, the top ten make up roughly 2.2% of the sample.

Germline trimming amounts to 7 bases on V and 1 base on J, with 7 as the count of junction bases outside the gene matches. Taken from the germline V gene, the CDR1 and CDR2 loops are MNHEY and SVGAGI. From the cysteine up to the phenylalanine, the CDR3 has a length of 14 residues. Here the CDR3 DNA is all that survives: 42 bases in frame from base 1. This chain joins TRBV6-5 to TRBJ2-7; TRBD2 fits 7 bases in the junction. Sequenced material: PBMCs. The source is a man aged 18 to 35 in good health and CMV-seronegative. The CDR3 corresponds to CASNRRAGSYEQYF. The sequence in DNA is TGTGCCAGCAACAGGCGAGCGGGATCCTACGAGCAGTACTTC.